This T cell receptor (beta chain) was profiled in a study of T cell responses to AZD1222 COVID-19 vaccine. This CDR3 region has 15 residues. The junction had 10 bases not matched to a gene; V was cut back by 3 bases and J by 5 bases. Germline V gene lookup returns CDR1 SGDLS and CDR2 YYNGEE. TCRdb's copy holds only in-frame clones and misses some; the assay was immunoSEQ multiplex PCR. The sample comprises some 86,000 clones, about 90% of which are singletons, and around 5% rests with the top ten. This chain links TRBV9 with TRBJ2-7; 8 bases match TRBD1. This specimen consisted of peripheral blood, obtained on day 0 of AZD1222 vaccination. This clonotype was sampled from an adult in good health. CDR3 sequence reads: CASSAFPTGADEQYF. The DNA for the CDR3 is TGTGCCAGCAGCGCGTTCCCGACAGGGGCGGACGAGCAGTACTTC.